This is a list of T cell receptor beta chains from one sample in a study of tumor and adjacent non-tumor tissue in lung cancer. Using its own MiXCR run on the multiplex PCR reads, TCRdb lists one record per CDR3 protein. Of some 80,000 distinct CDR3 sequences detected, around 76% appear once; the ten largest clones hold around 40%. What was sequenced was distant non-tumor lung tissue. The receptors derive from a man between 65 and 85 years old with non-small cell lung cancer. Each CDR3 is given with its conserved first and last residue. D genes are given only for firm matches. The size of a clone is reported for some rows only, either as once, few or many, or as a class for expanded clones.

j_gene | d_gene | abundance | len | v_gene | CDR3nt | CDR3aa
TRBJ1-1 | - | - | 14 | TRBV7-9 | TGTGCCAGCAGCACAAGCCGACCGAACACTGAATCTTTCTTT | CASSTSRPNTESFF
TRBJ2-1 | - | - | 15 | TRBV10-3 | TGTGCCATCAGTGATACCTCGTGCTCCTACAATGAGCAGTTCTTC | CAISDTSCSYNEQFF
TRBJ1-5 | - | - | 19 | TRBV6-2/TRBV6-3 | TGCGCCAGCAGTTACTCGACTGGGGGTACAAGAGCGAGCAATCAGCCCCAGCATTTT | CASSYSTGGTRASNQPQHF
TRBJ1-1 | - | few | 13 | TRBV12-3/TRBV12-4 | TGTGCCAGCAGTTTTTTGGCGAACATTGAAGCTTTCTTT | CASSFLANIEAFF
TRBJ2-1 | - | few | 14 | TRBV6-1 | TGTGCCAGCAATGATACTAGGGGAGTCAATGAGCAATTCTTC | CASNDTRGVNEQFF
TRBJ1-2 | - | - | 12 | TRBV29-1 | TGCAGCGTTGAAGGGGGTTGGGAGGGCTACACCTTC | CSVEGGWEGYTF
TRBJ1-1 | TRBD1 | - | 17 | TRBV5-4 | TGTGCCAGCAGCATTACAGGGGTTGCACTCGGGAACGCTGAAGCTTTCTTT | CASSITGVALGNAEAFF
TRBJ1-2 | - | - | 14 | TRBV6-5 | TGTGCCACTCTAAGGACCCCCACTAACTATGGCTACACCTTC | CATLRTPTNYGYTF
TRBJ1-1 | - | - | 13 | TRBV11-2 | TGTGCAATCAACTTAGGGATATCAGATAAACCTTTCTTT | CAINLGISDKPFF
TRBJ2-1 | TRBD2 | - | 17 | TRBV20-1 | TGCAGTGCTAGAGATCCCCTTTCTAGCGGGAGGGCAACCCGCGAGTTCTTC | CSARDPLSSGRATREFF
TRBJ2-7 | - | few | 14 | TRBV10-3 | TGTGCCATCAGTGACAGGATCGCGAACTACGAGCAGTACTTC | CAISDRIANYEQYF
TRBJ1-1 | - | - | 14 | TRBV6-5 | TGTGCCAGCAATTACAGCGCCGTGAGGACTGAAGCTTTCTTT | CASNYSAVRTEAFF
TRBJ2-3 | - | - | 15 | TRBV5-5 | TGTGCCAGCAGGCAGGGACGCCTTAGCAATCAGCCCCAGTATTTT | CASRQGRLSNQPQYF
TRBJ2-5 | TRBD2 | - | 18 | TRBV6-5 | TGTACCAGCAGTCCGAGGGGGGTGCTAGCGGGAGGAGAGGAGACCCAGTACTTC | CTSSPRGVLAGGEETQYF
TRBJ1-4 | - | - | 14 | TRBV20-1 | TGCAGTGCCGAGGACAACACGGGTAATGAAAAACTGTTTTTT | CSAEDNTGNEKLFF
TRBJ1-1 | - | - | 14 | TRBV6-5 | TGTGCCAGCAGTTACATCACCGCGAGGACTGAAGCTTTCTTT | CASSYITARTEAFF
TRBJ2-7 | TRBD1 | once | 16 | TRBV5-6 | TGTGCCAGCAGCTCAGTTGTCCGGGACAGGACATACGAGCAGTGCTTC | CASSSVVRDRTYEQCF
TRBJ1-2 | - | - | 13 | TRBV29-1 | TGCAGCGTTCTCCAGACGGGAATCTATGGCAACACCTTC | CSVLQTGIYGNTF
TRBJ2-3 | - | - | 14 | TRBV5-1 | TGCGCCAGCAGCTTGGTGCAGACCACAGATACGCAGTATTTT | CASSLVQTTDTQYF
TRBJ2-5 | TRBD2 | few | 14 | TRBV20-1 | TGCAGTGCTAGTATCGGGAGCGGGGAGGAGACCCAGTACTTC | CSASIGSGEETQYF
TRBJ2-7 | - | few | 14 | TRBV11-2 | TGTGTCAGCAGCTTAGTTGGTTGGAATCGAGAGAAGTACTTC | CVSSLVGWNREKYF
TRBJ1-2 | - | - | 13 | TRBV10-3 | TGTGCCATCAGTGTTGAACAAAACCACGGCTACACCTTC | CAISVEQNHGYTF
TRBJ2-1 | - | - | 15 | TRBV7-9 | TGTACCAGCAGCCCCTCCGGGGGCGGAAACAATGAGTTGTTCTTC | CTSSPSGGGNNELFF
TRBJ1-2 | - | - | 13 | TRBV11-3 | TGTGCCATCAGCCCGCGACGGAGCTATGGCTATACCTTC | CAISPRRSYGYTF
TRBJ1-1 | TRBD1 | - | 16 | TRBV11-3 | TGTGCCAACAGCTCCCGGGACAGAACCCTGAACAATGAAGCTCTCTTT | CANSSRDRTLNNEALF
TRBJ1-2 | - | - | 16 | TRBV29-1 | TGCAGCGTTCTCCCCTCTCAATCCTCGGGAGAAGATGGATACACCTTC | CSVLPSQSSGEDGYTF
TRBJ2-3 | TRBD2 | - | 17 | TRBV11-3 | TGTGCCAGTAGCCTAAGGGGGTCTAGCGGGAGGGCGAAGTACGCAGTATTT | CASSLRGSSGRAKYAVF
TRBJ2-1 | TRBD2 | - | 17 | TRBV10-1 | TGCGTCAGCAGTGACCGGAGCGGGAGGGCAAGGTACAATGAGCAGATCTTC | CVSSDRSGRARYNEQIF
TRBJ2-7 | TRBD2 | - | 15 | TRBV4-2 | TGTGCCAGCAGCCTATTGGCTAGCGGTCTTTACGAGCAGTACTTC | CASSLLASGLYEQYF
TRBJ2-2 | - | many | 14 | TRBV7-3 | TGTGCCAGCAGCTTATACCCGAACACCGGGGAGCTGTTTTTT | CASSLYPNTGELFF
TRBJ2-7 | - | - | 14 | TRBV6-6 | TGTGCCAGCAGTTTCCCGGGACTCGACTACGTGCAGTACTTC | CASSFPGLDYVQYF
TRBJ2-3 | - | - | 17 | TRBV6-6 | TGTGCCAGCAGTTACTCGATGGGGGACAATAGCAATCAGCCTCAGTATTTT | CASSYSMGDNSNQPQYF
TRBJ2-3 | - | - | 13 | TRBV29-1 | TGTAGCGTTGCGCGGATCACTCCGTATACGCAGTATTTT | CSVARITPYTQYF
TRBJ1-1 | - | - | 15 | TRBV11-3 | TGTGCCAACAGCTTCTCTGCCGGGGGGAGCACTGAAGCTTTCTTT | CANSFSAGGSTEAFF
TRBJ2-1 | - | - | 13 | TRBV12-3/TRBV12-4 | TGTACCAGCAGTTTAAGTCTTGGGATTGAGCAGTTCTTC | CTSSLSLGIEQFF
TRBJ2-7 | TRBD1 | many | 13 | TRBV12-3/TRBV12-4 | TGTGCCAGCAGTGTCGGGACAGGGGTCGAGCAGTACTTC | CASSVGTGVEQYF
TRBJ1-6 | TRBD1 | - | 17 | TRBV6-6 | TGTGCCAGCAGAAAGGAACACAGAACGGGGACAGGTTCACACCTCCACTTT | CASRKEHRTGTGSHLHF
TRBJ2-1 | TRBD2 | - | 14 | TRBV6-1 | TGTGCCAACAGTGATACTAGCGGAGTCAGTGAGCAGTTCTTC | CANSDTSGVSEQFF
TRBJ2-7 | TRBD2 | - | 16 | TRBV4-1 | TGCGCCAGCAGCCAGAAACTAGCGGGAGAGGGGGAAGAGCAATACTTC | CASSQKLAGEGEEQYF
TRBJ1-6 | - | - | 16 | TRBV6-1 | TGTGCCAGCAGTGAGGAGGGCGGATTCTATAATTCACCCCTCTACTTT | CASSEEGGFYNSPLYF
TRBJ1-1 | - | - | 14 | TRBV6-5 | TGTGCCAGCAGTTACAATTACGTGAACACTGAAGCTTTCTTT | CASSYNYVNTEAFF
TRBJ1-2 | TRBD1 | - | 14 | TRBV28 | TGTGCCAGTAGGCGCGGGACAGCTATCTATGACTACACCTTC | CASRRGTAIYDYTF
TRBJ1-1 | TRBD1 | - | 17 | TRBV7-8 | TGTGCCGGCAGCTCAGGGACAGGCGACTTAAGGAGGACTGAAGCTTTCTTT | CAGSSGTGDLRRTEAFF
TRBJ1-1 | - | - | 14 | TRBV7-9 | TGTGTCAGCAGCTTAGCGGGGGCTGGCGCTGAAACTTTCTTT | CVSSLAGAGAETFF